One T cell receptor beta chain is described in this entry. Its antigen remains unknown. Unique molecular identifiers were carried by the TCR beta cDNA libraries. T cells, roughly 1 to 10 million of them, yielded hundreds of thousands of cDNA molecules. TCRdb called the PCR reads again in MiXCR, with one record for every CDR3 protein. The repertoire holds hundreds of thousands of distinct CDR3 sequences, with around 40% as singletons. The CDR3 length is 13 residues. The germline CDR1 and CDR2 sequences are MNHNY and SVGAGI (reference sequence). The junction had 7 bases not matched to a gene; V was cut back by 7 bases and J by 7 bases. This sample is drawn from a study of post-analysis software for immune sequencing data. Regarding the study as a whole: Multiple sclerosis was associated with a significant reduction in normalized Chao1 diversity relative to controls. The five TRBV segments detected at higher frequency in patients than in controls included TRBV5-6, TRBV5-1 and TRBV20-1. Analysis by F measure revealed that same-batch samples clustered strongly together.

Sequencing was performed on blood. The sequence came from a girl between 5 and 17 years old with multiple sclerosis. The J gene is TRBJ2-1, the V gene TRBV6-6, with 7 nucleotides matching TRBD2. CDR3 nucleotide sequence: TGTGCCAGCACTACACACGGGAGGAATGAGCAGTTCTTC. This translates into CASTTHGRNEQFF.